Presented here are 8 T cell receptor beta chains from one specimen sequenced in a study of T-cell reconstitution after alpha-beta-depleted transplantation in children. A library of TCRbeta sequences, prepared with unique molecular identifiers, was generated. TCRdb re-derived calls from the PCR reads in MiXCR, one entry per CDR3 protein. The sample has a few hundred thousand distinct CDR3 sequences; around 10% are singletons. The sequencing here drew on peripheral blood, taken 180 days after TCRalphabeta/CD19-depleted stem cell transplant. The receptors come from a male patient between 2 and 15 years old who had a stem cell transplant for chronic granulomatous disease, so the T cells may come from the graft donor.

Many counts were recorded for this clonotype. This chain connects TRBV4-1 to TRBJ2-7, with D uncertain. The CDR3 contains 12 residues. With 1 base removed from V and 5 bases from J, the gap between germline ends came to 6 bases. Germline V gene data show CDR1 as MGHRA and CDR2 as YSYEKL. The CDR3 DNA sequence: TGCGCCAGCAGCCAAGCCGGAGACGAGCAGTACTTC. Protein sequence: CASSQAGDEQYF.

This clonotype was seen many times. V gene TRBV6-1 combines with J gene TRBJ2-7; 10 bases agree with TRBD1. Germline CDR1 reads MNHNS; CDR2 reads SASEGT. V shed 9 bases, J shed 3 bases, and the junction held 5 bases outside the gene matches. The CDR3 contains 13 residues. CDR3 amino acids: CARSGTGVYEQYF. CDR3 DNA sequence: TGTGCCAGGTCCGGGACAGGGGTCTACGAGCAGTACTTC.

This clonotype came up many times. An end of the junction differs from the germline gene, which may be a read error. The chain recombines TRBV2 with TRBJ1-3; D gene uncertain. CDR3 length: 17 residues. In germline, CDR1 is SNHLY, CDR2 FYNNEI. This chain's CDR3 is CASSPQGMAISGSTIYF. The CDR3 DNA sequence: TGTGCCAGCAGTCCCCAAGGAATGGCCATCTCTGGAAGCACCATATATTTT.

This clonotype was seen repeatedly, ten times or more. The chain is built from TRBV12-3 or TRBV12-4 and TRBJ1-5, with a tentative D call TRBD1 (5 bases). CDR3 length equals 14 residues. Trimming cost V 5 bases and J 2 bases, with 10 bases left between them. CDR3 loop: CASSRSRGNQPQHF. The CDR3 DNA reads as TGTGCCAGCAGTAGAAGCAGGGGCAATCAGCCCCAGCATTTT.

This clonotype was detected ten times or more. This chain joins TRBV4-2 and TRBJ2-2, with 7 bases identical to TRBD2. The V gene end was trimmed by 5 bases and the J gene end by 0 bases; junction bases not matched to a gene: 15. The CDR3 has 19 residues. Germline V gene lookup returns CDR1 LGHNA and CDR2 YNFKEQ. The CDR3 DNA is TGTGCCAGCAGCGTCGCATTGGGGCGGGGGACCGCGAACACCGGGGAGCTGTTTTTT. It is translated as CASSVALGRGTANTGELFF.

This clonotype was seen at least ten times. This sequence joins TRBV12-3 or TRBV12-4 and TRBJ1-1; weak D call: TRBD1 (5 bases). This CDR3 region has 12 residues. V was pared by 5 bases and J by 4 bases, with 8 bases between. The CDR3 loop reads CASSPRGTEAFF. The CDR3 bases are TGTGCCAGCAGTCCGAGGGGCACTGAAGCTTTCTTT.

This clonotype appeared many times. The chain carries TRBV18 and TRBJ2-5; D is uncertain. CDR1 is KGHSH and CDR2 is LQKENI in the germline V gene. The length of the CDR3 is 12 residues. V lost 6 bases, J lost 4 bases, and 9 bases lay in between. The CDR3 loop is CASSALGETQYF. The CDR3 DNA is TGTGCCAGCTCGGCCTTGGGAGAGACCCAGTACTTC.

The sample holds many counts of this clonotype. The genes are TRBV28 and TRBJ2-1, with 7 positions matching TRBD2. The trim removed 6 bases at V and 7 bases at J, leaving 12 bases unmatched. From germline, CDR1 is MDHEN and CDR2 SYDVKM. The CDR3 contains 15 residues. The CDR3 loop is CASRDRDWRENEQFF. For the CDR3, the DNA is TGTGCCAGCAGAGACCGGGACTGGCGGGAGAATGAGCAGTTCTTC.